The 25 T cell receptor beta chains below were found in one sample sequenced in a study. From the 5' RACE reads, TCRdb called clonotypes with MiXCR, one entry per CDR3 protein. This table holds some 37,000 distinct CDR3 sequences, approximately 20% found once. Sequenced material: naive CD4+ T cells sorted from a lymph node. The subset here: naive CD4+ T cells, CD4+CD45RA+CD25-. These receptors were collected from a female donor with breast cancer.

Turning to this clonotype: One base away lies a much larger clone, so this may be a sequencing read error. J is TRBJ2-7 and V is TRBV4-2; no definite D call. Germline V gene sequence: CDR1 LGHNA, CDR2 YNFKEQ. Trimming shortened V by 4 bases and J by 3 bases, and 10 bases separated the two germline ends. The CDR3 totals 13 residues. CDR3 residues: CASSLERFYEQYF. CDR3 bases: TGTGCCAGCAGCCTAGAAAGATTCTACGAGCAGTACTTC.

As for this clonotype: This may arise from a read error, as a much more abundant clone is one base away. This sequence joins TRBV20-1 and TRBJ1-6; D uncertain. Germline loops: CDR1 DFQATT, CDR2 SNEGSKA (reference sequence). This CDR3 comprises 9 residues. CDR3 amino acids: CSVGPPLPF. The DNA of the CDR3 is TGCAGTGTCGGTCCACCCCTCCCCTTT.

The V call is TRBV7-6, the J call TRBJ2-7, with 9 bases matching TRBD1. CDR1 SGHVS and CDR2 FNYEAQ come from the germline V gene. With 5 bases clipped from V and 6 bases from J, the junction kept 2 bases outside the gene matches. The CDR3 sequence is 12 residues long. The CDR3 is CASSPTGGEQYF. The CDR3 DNA is TGTGCCAGCAGCCCGACAGGGGGCGAGCAGTACTTC.

The chain employs TRBV11-2 and TRBJ2-7, with D perhaps matching TRBD1 or TRBD2 (6 bases each). From germline, CDR1 is SGHAT and CDR2 FQNNGV. This CDR3 has 16 amino acids. V gave up 5 bases and J gave up 2 bases, with 19 bases separating them. CDR3 amino acids: CASSPLRRDNPYEQYF. The CDR3 DNA reads as TGTGCCAGCAGCCCTCTCAGGCGGGACAATCCCTACGAGCAGTACTTC.

In this sample, this clonotype turned up many times. V gene TRBV12-3 or TRBV12-4 combines with J gene TRBJ2-7; 10 bases align to TRBD2. This CDR3 has 13 residues. Trimming removed 7 bases from V and 7 bases from J; junction bases left unmatched: 7. This CDR3 is CASILAGTGEQYF. Here the CDR3 DNA reads TGTGCCAGCATACTAGCGGGGACCGGGGAGCAGTACTTC.

This clonotype has a count of ten or more. The chain combines TRBV20-1 with TRBJ2-3; D call uncertain. The germline V gene encodes CDR1 DFQATT and CDR2 SNEGSKA (reference sequence). CDR3 length: 12 amino acids. V was clipped by 5 bases and J by 0 bases, with 6 bases between them. The CDR3 DNA follows: TGCAGTGCTTCAGCCAGCACAGATACGCAGTATTTT. This gives the protein CSASASTDTQYF.

The V and J genes are TRBV14 and TRBJ2-3; D remains unclear. This CDR3 has 14 amino acids. Deletions cut 1 base from V and 3 bases from J, with 8 bases between. Germline CDR1 is SGHDN and CDR2 is FVKESK. The CDR3 region is CASSQGPRTDTQYF. Here the CDR3 DNA reads TGTGCCAGCAGCCAAGGACCCCGGACAGATACGCAGTATTTT.

This clonotype was seen at least ten times. The V gene is TRBV9, the J gene TRBJ1-6; the D gene is possibly TRBD1 (6 bases). Trimming pared 3 bases from V and 8 bases from J, leaving 15 bases between. Germline-derived CDR1 and CDR2 are SGDLS and YYNGEE. The CDR3 length is 15 residues. The CDR3 here is CASSAGGRGYSPLHF. The CDR3 DNA follows: TGTGCCAGCAGCGCGGGGGGCAGAGGATATTCACCCCTCCACTTT.

On this clonotype: This may stem from a read error, because a much larger clone lies one nucleotide away. This chain uses TRBV6-1 with TRBJ2-7; D gene unclear. This CDR3 contains 12 residues. Germline V gene lookup returns CDR1 MNHNS and CDR2 SASEGT. CDR3 loop: CAGSEMTEKLNF. As DNA, the CDR3 is TGTGCCGGCAGTGAAATGACGGAGAAATTGAACTTC.

Regarding this clonotype: A much larger clone lies a single base off, so this may be a read error. V gene TRBV6-2 or TRBV6-3 combines with J gene TRBJ1-1; 9 positions match TRBD1. Trimming cost V 8 bases and J 10 bases; bases outside gene matches: 5. CDR1 MNHEY and CDR2 SVGEGT come from the germline V gene. The CDR3 is made up of 11 amino acids. CDR3 DNA: TGTGCCAGCGGCGGACAGGGGCCAGCTTTCTTT. Translation gives CASGGQGPAFF.

This clonotype was recorded a few times. The J gene is TRBJ2-3, the V gene TRBV5-1, with TRBD2 matching 8 bases. Trimming cost V 4 bases and J 5 bases; bases outside gene matches: 6. Germline CDR1 is SGHRS and CDR2 is YFSETQ. The CDR3 consists of 14 residues. The CDR3 DNA reads as TGCGCCAGCAGCCCGGGAGGGCCGGAAGATACGCAGTATTTT. As protein: CASSPGGPEDTQYF.

The CDR3 coding sequence is TGCAGTGCGGGGACTAGCTCCTACAATGAGCAGTTCTTC. This translates into CSAGTSSYNEQFF. The gene calls are TRBV20-1 and TRBJ2-1; 8 bases are a match to TRBD2. The V and J ends lost 6 bases and 0 bases, in that order; junction bases with no gene match: 1. Per the germline V gene, CDR1 is DFQATT and CDR2 is SNEGSKA (reference sequence). This CDR3 contains 13 residues.

This clonotype appeared a few times. CDR3 in amino acids: CASSARGLYTGELFF. The CDR3 DNA is TGTGCCAGCAGCGCCCGGGGACTGTACACCGGGGAGCTGTTTTTT. The J gene is TRBJ2-2, the V gene TRBV11-2; possibly TRBD2 for D (6 bases). CDR3 size: 15 residues. V lost 5 bases and J lost 3, with 13 bases in between. The germline V gene encodes CDR1 SGHAT and CDR2 FQNNGV.

The chain is built from TRBV20-1 and TRBJ2-3; unclear D gene. The CDR3 totals 17 residues. CDR1 is DFQATT, CDR2 SNEGSKA, per germline (reference sequence). Between the trimmed V and J ends, which lost 0 bases and 1 base, there was a span of 17 bases. The CDR3 DNA sequence: TGCAGTGCTAGAGATCCGCAGGAGAGTGGGGGCACAGATACGCAGTATTTT. The encoded protein is CSARDPQESGGTDTQYF.

The chain uses TRBV5-1 and TRBJ2-3, with TRBD2 as a possible D gene (6 bases). This CDR3 is built from 17 residues. In germline, CDR1 is SGHRS, CDR2 YFSETQ. Trimming stripped 3 bases from V and 4 bases from J, with 21 bases between. The CDR3 coding sequence is TGCGCCAGCAGCTCTAAACGGGACTTCATGGGGGCAGATACGCAGTATTTT. Its translation: CASSSKRDFMGADTQYF.

This clonotype has just a few counts. The genes are TRBV5-1 and TRBJ1-1, with a tentative D call TRBD1 (5 bases). V shed 4 bases and J shed 8 bases, with 15 bases lying between them. The CDR3 has 13 amino acids. Per germline, CDR1 SGHRS and CDR2 YFSETQ. CDR3 sequence (DNA): TGCGCCAGCAGCCAGGACCCCGAGGGGGAAGCTTTCTTT. Protein product: CASSQDPEGEAFF.

This clonotype turned up a few times. This chain uses TRBV7-2 with TRBJ2-5; a possible D gene is TRBD2 (6 bases). CDR1 is SGHTA and CDR2 is FQGNSA in the germline V gene. V was shortened by 5 bases and J by 5 bases, with 15 bases between the two germline ends. This CDR3 contains 14 residues. The CDR3 DNA reads as TGTGCCAGCAGCCGCTATGCAGGAGGGGAGACCCAGTACTTC. Translating gives CASSRYAGGETQYF.

V and J are TRBV12-3 or TRBV12-4 and TRBJ2-5; D is unresolved. The CDR3 covers 14 residues. The ends were cut back, 3 bases at V and 5 bases at J, with 13 bases in the middle. In DNA form, the CDR3 reads TGTGCCAGCAGTTTGAGTCTACTCGGGGAGACCCAGTACTTC. Encoded protein: CASSLSLLGETQYF.

This clonotype showed up just a few times. The V and J genes are TRBV5-1 and TRBJ1-1, with D unclear. V was cut by 4 bases and J by 3 bases, with 13 bases left in between. Germline V gives CDR1 SGHRS, CDR2 YFSETQ. The CDR3 extends over 14 amino acids. Written as DNA, the CDR3 is TGCGCCAGCAGCCTTCAGACGGATGACACTGAAGCTTTCTTT. This codes for CASSLQTDDTEAFF.

This chain's CDR3 is CASSPALGTRGEKLFF. In DNA form, the CDR3 reads TGCGCCAGCAGCCCGGCCCTGGGTACCAGGGGGGAAAAACTGTTTTTT. The rearrangement uses TRBV5-1 and TRBJ1-4; 7 bases match TRBD1. Germline V lookup: CDR1 SGHRS, CDR2 YFSETQ. CDR3 length: 16 residues. The V segment lost 4 bases and the J segment 8 bases; nucleotides outside the gene matches: 14.

J is TRBJ1-1 and V is TRBV5-1; D gene ambiguous. CDR3 length: 15 residues. Per the germline V gene, CDR1 is SGHRS and CDR2 is YFSETQ. The V and J ends lost 0 bases and 0 bases respectively, with 9 bases between them. CDR3 loop: CASSLDDFMNTEAFF. CDR3 nucleotides: TGCGCCAGCAGCTTGGACGACTTCATGAACACTGAAGCTTTCTTT.

Only a few counts were recorded for this clonotype. The chain is built from TRBV11-2 and TRBJ2-7; D tentatively fits TRBD1 or TRBD2 (5 bases each). CDR3 length: 16 residues. V dropped 0 bases and J dropped 5 bases, with 17 bases sitting between them. Germline V gene sequence: CDR1 SGHAT, CDR2 FQNNGV. In nucleotides, the CDR3 is TGTGCCAGCAGCTTAGAATGGCTGGGGGATAGACACGAGCAGTACTTC. Translation gives CASSLEWLGDRHEQYF. Variable domain in full (rest from reference TRBV11-2 and TRBJ2-7): EAGVAQSPRYKIIEKRQSVAFWCNPISGHATLYWYQQILGQGPKLLIQFQNNGVVDDSQLPKDRFSAERLKGVDSTLKIQPAKLEDSAVYLCASSLEWLGDRHEQYFGPGTRLTVT.

The chain joins TRBV7-9 to TRBJ2-2, with D possibly TRBD2 on 5 matching bases. This CDR3 is built from 14 residues. Trimming took off 1 base at V and 6 bases at J, with 9 bases between the two ends. CDR1 SEHNR and CDR2 FQNEAQ come from the germline V gene (reference sequence). CDR3 sequence reads: CASSLGGYAGELFF. The DNA for the CDR3 is TGTGCCAGCAGCTTAGGAGGGTACGCCGGGGAGCTGTTTTTT.

V gene TRBV7-2 combines with J gene TRBJ2-7; D is ambiguous. Trimming stripped 1 base from V and 7 bases from J, with 8 bases between. Germline V gene lookup returns CDR1 SGHTA and CDR2 FQGNSA. CDR3 length: 12 residues. CDR3 in DNA: TGTGCCAGCAGCTTAGATCGCCAGGAGCAGTACTTC. Protein product: CASSLDRQEQYF.

The chain carries TRBV7-2 and TRBJ1-1; 7 bases align to TRBD1. Looked up from germline, CDR1 is SGHTA and CDR2 is FQGNSA. The CDR3 spans 15 residues. The chain's CDR3 is CASRGPTGINTEAFF. In DNA form, the CDR3 reads TGTGCGTCGCGAGGCCCGACAGGGATTAACACTGAAGCTTTCTTT.